This TCR beta chain was identified during a study of cytotoxic CD8 clonotypes in ibrutinib-treated CLL (dated by TCRdb to the early 2020s). General notes on the study: The cohort included roughly 15 treatment-naive and approximately eleven relapsed/refractory patients; under 18 were IGHV unmutated. Responses were partial in about 25 patients and complete in 2; after median 68 months follow-up, 14 stayed in remission and approximately 12 progressed. Response samples were obtained after a median of roughly 13 months of treatment, with a range of about 6 to 36 months. An average of 255,043 productive templates and some 99,000 productive rearrangements was obtained per sample. Of the 85 to 95 participants in the trial, roughly 26 had longitudinal samples available. Cryopreserved peripheral blood mononuclear cells were obtained before treatment, at response, and at either sustained remission or disease progression. Paper-wide results and their limitations: Public clonotypes were rare and either shrank or stayed stable during treatment, and the rise in clonality at ibrutinib response reflected expansion of private clonotypes. Sustained-remission and progressing patients did not have matched sampling times, and lymph node repertoires were not examined. Clonality rose at ibrutinib response, remained stable during sustained remission, and dropped back toward baseline at progression. At baseline, clonality was higher than in age-matched healthy donors and showed a strong correlation with circulating CD8+ T-cell counts.

The cysteine opens and the phenylalanine closes a CDR3 of 14 amino acids. Just CDR3 DNA is preserved here, 42 bases in frame from base 1. V is cut by 6 bases and J by 5 bases, and the space between the germline ends is 16 bases. The germline V gene sets CDR1 to SGHTA and CDR2 to FQGTGA. Concerning this clone itself: There is no known antigen for this receptor. No quality values exist for individual bases; no much larger clone is one base distant.

A MiSeq instrument was used for deep resolution sequencing, which targeted depths ranging from 1 in 1 million up to 1 in 200,000 T cells, with coverage averaging 10x for each clonotype. TCR beta libraries were generated with the immunoSEQ hsTCRB Kit. The published analysis was carried out like this. ImmunoSEQ Data Assistant and ImmunoSEQ Analyzer were used for data analysis, and V, D and J genes were assigned according to IMGT definitions. Clonality, which ranges from 0 to 1, was calculated as one minus the normalized Shannon entropy of productive rearrangement frequencies. Only overrepresented clonotypes making up at least 0.05% of the repertoire of each patient were included in the public clonotype analysis. Approximately 14 age-matched healthy donor repertoires from immuneACCESS were used as controls for clonality. TCRdb stores this immuneACCESS table with in-frame sequences only. Part of the clones is absent; in the studies checked, under half of the shortfall reflects unresolved V genes, and no reason is known for the rest. The V and J calls and clone size were taken over from that table, and D and trimming were inferred from the DNA. The sample table shows around 310,000 clones, and more than 65% are seen once. 6.5% to 8.5% of the sample is in the top ten clones.

Approximately 2 micrograms of genomic DNA were extracted from cryopreserved PBMCs for TCR beta library preparation. Longitudinal blood samples from CLL patients on ibrutinib monotherapy were analyzed using high-throughput TCR beta sequencing. The patients took part in an open-label, single-center phase 2 trial of ibrutinib monotherapy. The sample here was PBMCs, taken before ibrutinib treatment. This TCR was sampled from a human donor with chronic lymphocytic leukemia. The chain is encoded by TRBV7-3 joined to TRBJ2-5, and the D gene may be TRBD2, 6 bases matching. The CDR3 protein is CASSFDGTRETQYF. The sequenced DNA is TGTGCCAGCAGTTTCGACGGGACTCGTGAGACCCAGTACTTC. When the CDR3 is completed using the reference TRBV7-3 and TRBJ2-5 genes on either side, the full variable domain is GAGVSQTPSNKVTEKGKYVELRCDPISGHTALYWYRQSLGQGPEFLIYFQGTGAADDSGLPNDRFFAVRPEGSVSTLKIQRTERGDSAVYLCASSFDGTRETQYFGPGTRLLVL.